This TCR beta chain was identified in a study of radiotherapy plus CTLA-4 blockade in lung cancer. Study summary: Overall, approximately 18% of patients showed an objective response, while approximately 28% attained disease control.

Study-level results: Expansion in blood of tumor-derived TCR clones was seen after radiotherapy plus ipilimumab. Strongest reported response predictors: early blood clone changes and post-radiation interferon-beta.

The study treated chemo-refractory metastatic non-small-cell lung cancer patients with focal radiation plus ipilimumab CTLA-4 blockade. Some clones are missing from TCRdb's copy, which holds only in-frame ones; the method was immunoSEQ multiplex PCR. The sample lists under 55,000 clones; 82% were seen once. Comment on this clone: Its antigen is as yet unknown.

Germline CDR1 reads SGHNT; CDR2 reads YYREEE (reference sequence). The CDR3 loop spans 14 amino acids. Trimming stripped 6 bases from V and 4 bases from J, with 16 bases between. The gene calls are TRBV5-4 and TRBJ2-5; TRBD2 might be the D (7 bases). This TCR was recovered from a human donor with non-small cell lung cancer who had stable disease on radiotherapy plus ipilimumab. The specimen comprised peripheral blood, sampled from a patient treated with radiotherapy plus ipilimumab. CDR3 DNA sequence: TGTGCCAGCACTTGGGGGGGGCGCGGAGAGACCCAGTACTTC. This sequence encodes CASTWGGRGETQYF.